This T cell receptor beta chain is from a study of blood T cells in healthy people across ages. A remark on this clonotype: Its antigen remains unidentified. A much larger clone is a single base away; this may be a read error.

Alongside a J-beta primer mix, a sample-barcoded 5' primer served in a second PCR lasting about 7 to 12 cycles. MiXCR was run by TCRdb on the 5' RACE reads, yielding one entry per CDR3 protein. The sample records around 800,000 distinct CDR3 sequences, around 43% being singletons. Every donor gave 7.5 to 10 milliliters of peripheral blood. Every sample had a minimum of 6 million PBMCs isolated. Findings of the study overall: Roughly linear age-related decline in beta diversity appeared, significant by age roughly 40. CMV infection status of these donors was not known.

Trimming took 4 bases from V and 2 from J; bases not matched to a gene: 4. There are 14 residues in the CDR3. Sequenced sample: blood. The sequence came from a man aged 55-75 years in good health. The chain has TRBV12-3 or TRBV12-4 and TRBJ1-2; 7 positions agree with TRBD1. The CDR3 reads CASSSGQRNYGYTF. The CDR3 DNA reads TGTGCCAGCAGTTCGGGACAGAGAAACTATGGCTACACCTTC.